These 24 T cell receptor beta chains share one sample of origin, sequenced in a study of cytomegalovirus exposure and HLA in healthy donors. The study ran its PCR with 60 Vbeta and 13 Jbeta primers. Measured with immunoSEQ multiplex PCR; TCRdb has only the in-frame clones, and not every one. The ten most abundant clones cover roughly 5% of a sample with fewer than 85,000 clones. Specimen: PBMCs. The source is a woman aged 40 to 50 in good health and CMV-seropositive.

The gene calls are TRBV4-3 and TRBJ2-6; no firm D call. V lost 1 base, J lost 0 bases, and 7 bases lay in between. The CDR3 has 16 residues. The germline V gene has CDR1 LGHNA and CDR2 YSLEER. Here the CDR3 reads CASSQASGSGANVLTF. The CDR3 nucleotides are TGCGCCAGCAGCCAAGCCTCAGGCTCTGGGGCCAACGTCCTGACTTTC.

The chain carries TRBV7-9 and TRBJ1-6; D may be TRBD1 (5 bases). Trimming shortened V by 2 bases and J by 8 bases, and 16 bases separated the two germline ends. Germline loops: CDR1 SEHNR, CDR2 FQNEAQ (reference sequence). This CDR3 comprises 16 residues. The DNA of the CDR3 is TGTGCCAGCAGCTTAAGGGCCGGGGGGTTTGATTCACCCCTCCACTTT. It is translated as CASSLRAGGFDSPLHF.

J is TRBJ2-7 and V is TRBV6-5, with TRBD1 identical over 7 bases. The CDR3 loop spans 15 amino acids. V shed 2 bases, J shed 4 bases, and the junction held 8 bases outside the gene matches. CDR1 MNHEY and CDR2 SVGAGI come from the germline V gene. The CDR3 sequence: CASSYSTGALYEQYF. CDR3 nucleotide sequence: TGTGCCAGCAGTTACAGTACAGGGGCCCTTTACGAGCAGTACTTC.

V usage is TRBV5-8 and J usage is TRBJ1-5; the match to TRBD1 covers 9 bases. Germline loops: CDR1 SGHTS, CDR2 YDEGEE. With 7 bases clipped from V and 4 bases from J, the junction kept 18 bases outside the gene matches. There are 18 residues in the CDR3. CDR3 in amino acids: CASYGLLGQGVGNQPQHF. The CDR3 DNA reads TGTGCCAGCTATGGCTTATTGGGACAGGGTGTCGGAAATCAGCCCCAGCATTTT.

The chain links TRBV21-1 to TRBJ1-2; TRBD1 is the table's D call and was not checked against the DNA. TRBV21-1 is a documented pseudogene. The CDR3 extends over 14 amino acids. The DNA of the CDR3 is TGTGCCAGCAGCAAAGGTTGGTGGCAGTATGGCTACACCTTC. Translated, it gives CASSKGWWQYGYTF.

The chain employs TRBV5-1 and TRBJ2-7; 13 nucleotides match TRBD2. V dropped 5 bases and J dropped 4; count of bases not matched to a gene: 6. There are 15 residues in the CDR3. The germline V gene encodes CDR1 SGHRS and CDR2 YFSETQ. The CDR3 nucleotides are TGCGCCAGCAGGGCCAGACTAGCGGGAGGTTACGAGCAGTACTTC. Protein: CASRARLAGGYEQYF.

In DNA, the CDR3 is TGTGCCAGCTCAGCACTAGCGGGGGTCACAGATACGCAGTATTTT. This translates into CASSALAGVTDTQYF. The chain links TRBV18 to TRBJ2-3; 11 bases are shared with TRBD2. Germline V CDR1 and CDR2: KGHSH, LQKENI. This CDR3 has 15 amino acids. After removal of 5 bases from V and 2 bases from J, the junction contained 3 bases not matched to a gene.

This rearrangement joins TRBV4-3 to TRBJ1-2, with D unresolved. CDR3 length equals 13 residues. V was cut by 1 base and J by 2 bases, with 5 bases left in between. Per germline, CDR1 LGHNA and CDR2 YSLEER. Written as DNA, the CDR3 is TGCGCCAGCAGCCAAGGACAAAACTATGGCTACACCTTC. This translates into CASSQGQNYGYTF.

This chain uses TRBV27 with TRBJ1-1; D possibly corresponds to TRBD1 (5 bases). This CDR3 region has 12 residues. Germline V gene lookup returns CDR1 MNHEY and CDR2 SMNVEV (reference sequence). Between the trimmed V and J ends, which lost 2 bases and 4 bases, there was a span of 5 bases. In DNA form, the CDR3 reads TGTGCCAGCAGTTTAAGGGGCACTGAAGCTTTCTTT. Protein sequence: CASSLRGTEAFF.

The CDR3 region is CASRLKRGDQETQYF. Here the CDR3 DNA reads TGTGCCAGCAGATTGAAGCGGGGAGACCAAGAGACCCAGTACTTC. V usage is TRBV27 and J usage is TRBJ2-5, with TRBD2 matching 7 bases. This CDR3 region has 15 residues. CDR1 is MNHEY, CDR2 SMNVEV, per germline (reference sequence). V dropped 6 bases and J dropped 0; count of bases not matched to a gene: 7.

The V gene is TRBV7-9, the J gene TRBJ1-2; maybe TRBD1 (6 bases). CDR1 and CDR2 from the germline V gene are SEHNR and FQNEAQ (reference sequence). With 7 bases removed from V and 6 bases from J, the gap between germline ends came to 21 bases. The CDR3 has 15 residues. The CDR3 sequence is CASTQLQGRYNGYTF. The CDR3, as DNA: TGTGCCAGCACGCAATTACAGGGCCGTTATAATGGCTACACCTTC.

This chain uses TRBV19 with TRBJ1-1, with 9 bases fitting TRBD1. The length of the CDR3 is 14 residues. Germline V lookup: CDR1 LNHDA, CDR2 SQIVND (reference sequence). The V and J ends lost 7 bases and 4 bases, in that order; junction bases with no gene match: 7. The CDR3 nucleotides are TGTGCCAGTAAAGACAGGGGGGGACTCACTGAAGCTTTCTTT. This codes for CASKDRGGLTEAFF.

The chain recombines TRBV2 with TRBJ2-2; 8 bases are a match to TRBD1. CDR1 is SNHLY and CDR2 is FYNNEI in the germline V gene. The CDR3 is made up of 15 amino acids. V lost 5 bases and J lost 4; bases outside the gene matches: 6. CDR3 sequence: CASSSDRGGTGELFF. CDR3 sequence (DNA): TGTGCCAGCAGTAGTGACAGGGGAGGCACCGGGGAGCTGTTTTTT.

The chain recombines TRBV4-1 with TRBJ1-2, with 8 bases fitting TRBD1. Unmatched junction bases numbered 6, after V lost 2 bases and J lost 1 base. Germline V lookup: CDR1 MGHRA, CDR2 YSYEKL. This CDR3 is built from 16 residues. CDR3 protein: CASSQPRQGSNYGYTF. CDR3 nucleotide sequence: TGCGCCAGCAGCCAACCGAGACAGGGGAGTAACTATGGCTACACCTTC.

V and J are TRBV18 and TRBJ2-2; 8 nucleotides match TRBD2. The CDR3 runs 16 residues. V trimming: 2 bases; J trimming: 1 base; junction bases outside the gene matches: 3. From germline, CDR1 is KGHSH and CDR2 LQKENI. The CDR3 spells CASSPFSGVNTGELFF. CDR3 nucleotides: TGTGCCAGCTCACCATTTAGCGGGGTGAACACCGGGGAGCTGTTTTTT.

The rearrangement links TRBV10-3 to TRBJ2-3; D is perhaps TRBD2 (6 bases). The CDR3 runs 15 residues. Germline-derived CDR1 and CDR2 are ENHRY and SYGVKD. V lost 7 bases and J 2 bases, leaving 16 bases between the germline ends. The CDR3 sequence is CAIKGAGRNTDTQYF. CDR3 DNA: TGTGCCATCAAAGGGGCAGGGAGGAACACAGATACGCAGTATTTT.

The rearrangement joins TRBV5-6 to TRBJ2-5; a possible D gene is TRBD2 (6 bases). Germline V gene data show CDR1 as SGHDT and CDR2 as YYEEEE. V was shortened by 1 base and J by 3 bases, with 19 bases between the two germline ends. The CDR3 covers 17 residues. CDR3 coding DNA: TGTGCCAGCAGCTTGAAGAGGGCTAGGGAGCGGGAAGAGACCCAGTACTTC. Protein: CASSLKRAREREETQYF. The whole variable domain, filled in from reference TRBV5-6 and TRBJ2-5, reads DAGVTQSPTHLIKTRGQQVTLRCSPKSGHDTVSWYQQALGQGPQFIFQYYEEEERQRGNFPDRFSGHQFPNYSSELNVNALLLGDSALYLCASSLKRAREREETQYFGPGTRLLVL.

This chain uses TRBV4-1 with TRBJ2-3, with D possibly matching TRBD2 (5 bases). The ends were cut back, 8 bases at V and 0 bases at J, with 15 bases in the middle. The CDR3 extends over 15 amino acids. Germline CDR1 is MGHRA and CDR2 is YSYEKL. In nucleotides, the CDR3 is TGCGCCAGCCTAGCCAGGAGTCTGAGCACAGATACGCAGTATTTT. Amino acids: CASLARSLSTDTQYF.

This chain uses TRBV18 with TRBJ2-6; weak D call: TRBD2 (8 bases). Per germline, CDR1 KGHSH and CDR2 LQKENI. Deletions cut 5 bases from V and 2 bases from J, with 19 bases between. The CDR3 is made up of 18 amino acids. The CDR3 DNA sequence: TGTGCCAGCTCATCTCCGGGAGGGGGCGACGCTGGGGCCAACGTCCTGACTTTC. The encoded protein is CASSSPGGGDAGANVLTF.

The rearrangement uses TRBV9 and TRBJ2-7; TRBD1 aligns across 8 bases. From germline, CDR1 is SGDLS and CDR2 YYNGEE. V lost 4 bases, J lost 7 bases, and 13 bases stayed unmatched. The CDR3 is 15 amino acids. CDR3 amino acids: CASSPRAQGAQEQYF. DNA of the CDR3: TGTGCCAGCAGCCCACGCGCTCAGGGGGCTCAAGAGCAGTACTTC.

V and J are TRBV19 and TRBJ2-1; D may be TRBD2 (5 bases). The germline V gene has CDR1 LNHDA and CDR2 SQIVND (reference sequence). Trimming cost V 10 bases and J 4 bases, with 11 bases left between them. There are 12 residues in the CDR3. The CDR3 region is CATSAEYNEQFF. CDR3 coding DNA: TGTGCCACCTCAGCGGAATACAATGAGCAGTTCTTC.

The chain joins TRBV6-5 to TRBJ2-2; D is unresolved. The CDR3 loop spans 13 amino acids. CDR1 is MNHEY and CDR2 is SVGAGI in the germline V gene. The V end lost 8 bases, the J end lost 0 bases, and 7 bases lay between the germline ends. As DNA, the CDR3 is TGTGCCAGCTGGCCCCCGAACACCGGGGAGCTGTTTTTT. Protein sequence: CASWPPNTGELFF.

The chain carries TRBV10-3 and TRBJ1-3; 7 nucleotides align to TRBD1. Germline V lookup: CDR1 ENHRY, CDR2 SYGVKD. V was clipped by 4 bases and J by 0 bases; unmatched bases: 9. This CDR3 has 17 amino acids. In nucleotides, the CDR3 is TGTGCCATCAGTGCCCCGACAGGGTTTATCTCTGGAAACACCATATATTTT. Its protein is CAISAPTGFISGNTIYF.

The chain combines TRBV12-5 with TRBJ1-5; TRBD1 matches 11 bases. This CDR3 has 15 amino acids. Germline values: CDR1 LGHNT, CDR2 FRNRAP. V lost 5 bases, J lost 6 bases, and 6 bases stayed unmatched. CDR3 DNA sequence: TGTGCTAGTGGTGCCCGGACAGGGGGCGTTCAGCCCCAGCATTTT. Translation gives CASGARTGGVQPQHF. The full variable domain, in which reference TRBV12-5 and TRBJ1-5 provide the parts outside the CDR3, is DARVTQTPRHKVTEMGQEVTMRCQPILGHNTVFWYRQTMMQGLELLAYFRNRAPLDDSGMPKDRFSAEMPDATLATLKIQPSEPRDSAVYFCASGARTGGVQPQHFGDGTRLSIL.